This TCR beta chain stems from a study of blood T cell repertoires in COVID-19. Study-wide background: Researchers got acute and convalescent COVID-19 samples from the United States, Italy and Spain. The cDNA or gDNA used as material had been derived from T cells, B-cell-depleted T cells, or PBMCs.

Authors' processing steps: It was from reference gene primer amplification that nucleated cell counts were estimated. Sequenced by immunoSEQ multiplex PCR; TCRdb stores in-frame clones only, minus some. V and J calls plus clone size are reproduced from that table; the DNA served to infer D and trimming. The sample carries 100,000 or so clones, roughly 90% recorded once. CDR1 and CDR2 from the germline V gene are SGHRS and YFSETQ. V gave up 0 bases and J gave up 4 bases; unmatched junction bases: 11. The CDR3 runs 17 residues. The rearrangement links TRBV5-1 to TRBJ2-5; 8 bases match TRBD2. This clonotype was sampled from a man between 25 and 39 years old in a cohort sampled during active COVID-19. Sequencing was performed on peripheral blood. In DNA, the CDR3 is TGCGCCAGCAGCTTGGGACTCATTAGCGGGGCCGGAGAGACCCAGTACTTC. Its translation: CASSLGLISGAGETQYF.